These 10 T cell receptor beta chains originate from one sample sequenced in a study of blood T cell repertoires in COVID-19. The method was immunoSEQ multiplex PCR; TCRdb's version includes in-frame clones alone and lacks a portion of them. Here the sample spans 350,000 to 450,000 clones, more than 75% being singletons. The sample comprised PBMCs or T cells enriched from blood (not recorded which). The receptors stem from a man in his forties in a cohort exposed to, infected with or recovered from COVID-19 (not recorded which).

V usage is TRBV6-5 and J usage is TRBJ2-3; TRBD2 aligns across 10 bases. CDR3 length equals 14 residues. Germline V lookup: CDR1 MNHEY, CDR2 SVGAGI. V shed 5 bases and J 6 bases; nucleotides not matched to a gene: 5. The CDR3, as DNA: TGTGCCAGCAGTATAGCGGGAGGATCCGATACGCAGTATTTT. Its protein product is CASSIAGGSDTQYF.

This clone was seen only once. V and J are TRBV6-5 and TRBJ2-3; a weak D match, TRBD2 (5 bases). Germline V gives CDR1 MNHEY, CDR2 SVGAGI. The CDR3 sequence is 15 residues long. The V and J ends lost 6 bases and 0 bases respectively, with 13 bases between them. CDR3 loop: CASSPGSASTDTQYF. CDR3 nucleotide sequence: TGTGCCAGCAGCCCGGGTAGCGCGAGCACAGATACGCAGTATTTT.

The chain combines TRBV4-1 with TRBJ2-1, with 12 bases identical to TRBD2. Trimming at V came to 1 base and at J to 10 bases, leaving 11 bases not matched to a gene. This CDR3 spans 17 amino acids. Germline V gene data show CDR1 as MGHRA and CDR2 as YSYEKL. CDR3 nucleotide sequence: TGCGCCAGCAGCCAAGTCCCCCTAGCGGGAGGGCCAAGGGAGCAGTTCTTC. Protein sequence: CASSQVPLAGGPREQFF.

The chain employs TRBV4-2 and TRBJ2-2; 8 bases map to TRBD1. The CDR3 spans 15 residues. The J segment lost 4 bases and the V segment lost 4 bases, leaving 5 bases of the junction unmatched. Germline values: CDR1 LGHNA, CDR2 YNFKEQ. In DNA form, the CDR3 reads TGTGCCAGCAGCCCAGAGACAGGGGTCACCGGGGAGCTGTTTTTT. Translation gives CASSPETGVTGELFF.

The rearrangement links TRBV5-1 to TRBJ2-2; TRBD2 matches at 7 bases. The trim removed 4 bases at V and 0 bases at J, leaving 12 bases unmatched. This CDR3 region has 18 residues. Germline V gene sequence: CDR1 SGHRS, CDR2 YFSETQ. The CDR3 spells CASSARLAVAANTGELFF. The CDR3 DNA reads TGCGCCAGCAGCGCCAGACTAGCCGTGGCGGCGAACACCGGGGAGCTGTTTTTT.

The chain recombines TRBV4-2 with TRBJ2-5; D may be TRBD2 (7 bases). The CDR3 extends over 14 amino acids. V lost 6 bases, J lost 1 base, and 12 bases lay in between. Germline loops: CDR1 LGHNA, CDR2 YNFKEQ. CDR3 DNA sequence: TGTGCCAGCAGTTCCCGGGGGGCCCAAGAGACCCAGTACTTC. Residues: CASSSRGAQETQYF.

The J gene is TRBJ1-3, the V gene TRBV3-1 (or the pseudogene TRBV3-2); D possibly corresponds to TRBD1 (5 bases). V lost 7 bases and J 4 bases, leaving 11 bases between the germline ends. There are 13 residues in the CDR3. From germline, CDR1 is LGHDT and CDR2 YNNKEL (reference sequence). The CDR3 region has the DNA TGTGCCAGCACACAGGCGTCGGGAAACACCATATATTTT. Translation: CASTQASGNTIYF.

This rearrangement joins TRBV18 to TRBJ1-2; TRBD1 might be the D (6 bases). The V gene lost 2 bases and the J gene lost 6 bases, with 13 bases spanning the gap. The germline V gene encodes CDR1 KGHSH and CDR2 LQKENI. The CDR3 sequence is 14 residues long. This CDR3 is CASSPVSRQDGYTF. Here the CDR3 DNA reads TGTGCCAGCTCACCAGTTTCTCGACAGGATGGCTACACCTTC.

The gene calls are TRBV27 and TRBJ2-3, with 7 nucleotides matching TRBD2. Per germline, CDR1 MNHEY and CDR2 SMNVEV (reference sequence). J lost 2 bases, V lost 3 bases, and 11 bases had no gene match. CDR3 length: 17 amino acids. The CDR3 bases are TGTGCCAGCAGTTTTTCCGGGACTATTCCTTACACAGATACGCAGTATTTT. Its translation: CASSFSGTIPYTDTQYF.

V and J are TRBV28 and TRBJ1-1; D ambiguous. Germline V gene lookup returns CDR1 MDHEN and CDR2 SYDVKM. Between the trimmed V and J ends, which lost 7 bases and 3 bases, there was a span of 9 bases. The length of the CDR3 is 12 residues. CDR3 amino acids: CASKRSYTEAFF. CDR3 DNA sequence: TGTGCCAGCAAGAGGAGTTACACTGAAGCTTTCTTT.